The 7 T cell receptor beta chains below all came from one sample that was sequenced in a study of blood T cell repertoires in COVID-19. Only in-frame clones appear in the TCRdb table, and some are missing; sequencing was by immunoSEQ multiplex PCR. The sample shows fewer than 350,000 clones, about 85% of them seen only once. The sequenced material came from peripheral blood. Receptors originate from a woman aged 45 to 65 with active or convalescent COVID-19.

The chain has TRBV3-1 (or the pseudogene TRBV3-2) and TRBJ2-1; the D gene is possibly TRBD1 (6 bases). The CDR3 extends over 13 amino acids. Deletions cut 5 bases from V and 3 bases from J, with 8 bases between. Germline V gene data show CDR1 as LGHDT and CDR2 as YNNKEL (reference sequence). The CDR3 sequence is CASSTDSYNEQFF. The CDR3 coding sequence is TGTGCCAGCAGCACGGACAGCTACAATGAGCAGTTCTTC.

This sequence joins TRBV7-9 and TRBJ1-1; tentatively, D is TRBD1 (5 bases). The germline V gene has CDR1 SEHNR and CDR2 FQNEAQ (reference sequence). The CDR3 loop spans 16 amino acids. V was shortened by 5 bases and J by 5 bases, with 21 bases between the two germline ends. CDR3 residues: CASSNYRGGGETEAFF. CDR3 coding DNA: TGTGCCAGCAGCAACTATCGGGGGGGTGGAGAAACTGAAGCTTTCTTT.

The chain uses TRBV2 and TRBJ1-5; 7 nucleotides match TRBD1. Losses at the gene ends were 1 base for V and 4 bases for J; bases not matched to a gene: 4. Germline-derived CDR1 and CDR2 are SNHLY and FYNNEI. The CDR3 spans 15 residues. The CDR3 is CASSEERGPNQPQHF. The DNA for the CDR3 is TGTGCCAGCAGTGAAGAAAGGGGGCCTAATCAGCCCCAGCATTTT.

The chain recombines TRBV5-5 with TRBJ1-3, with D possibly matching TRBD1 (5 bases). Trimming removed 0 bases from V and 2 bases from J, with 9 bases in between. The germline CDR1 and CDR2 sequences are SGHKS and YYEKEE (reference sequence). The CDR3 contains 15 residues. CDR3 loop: CASSLGWGPGNTIYF. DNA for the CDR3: TGTGCCAGCAGCTTGGGGTGGGGCCCTGGAAACACCATATATTTT.

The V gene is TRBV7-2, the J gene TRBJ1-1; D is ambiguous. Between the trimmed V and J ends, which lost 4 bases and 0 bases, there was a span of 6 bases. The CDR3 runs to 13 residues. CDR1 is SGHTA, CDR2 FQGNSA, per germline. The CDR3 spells CASSSHMNTEAFF. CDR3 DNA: TGTGCCAGCAGCTCACACATGAACACTGAAGCTTTCTTT.

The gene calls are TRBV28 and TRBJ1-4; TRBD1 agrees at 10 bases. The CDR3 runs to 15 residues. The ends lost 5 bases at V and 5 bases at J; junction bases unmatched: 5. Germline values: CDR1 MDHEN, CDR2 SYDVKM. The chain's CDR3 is CASSQAGQGNEKLFF. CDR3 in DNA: TGTGCCAGCAGTCAGGCGGGACAGGGGAATGAAAAACTGTTTTTT.

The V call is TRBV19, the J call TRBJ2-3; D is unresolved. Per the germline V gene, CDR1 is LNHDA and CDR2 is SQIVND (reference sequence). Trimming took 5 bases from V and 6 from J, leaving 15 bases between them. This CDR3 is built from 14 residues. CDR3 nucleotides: TGTGCCAGTAGTCCGGTTTCCCACGGGGATACGCAGTATTTT. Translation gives CASSPVSHGDTQYF.